This T cell receptor (beta chain) is from a study of cytomegalovirus exposure and HLA in healthy donors. Researchers ran the PCR with 60 Vbeta and 13 Jbeta primers. Measured with immunoSEQ multiplex PCR; TCRdb has only the in-frame clones, and not every one. The sample holds about 100,000 clones, roughly 70% seen once. This clone was seen once. The CDR3 runs to 14 residues. J was trimmed by 10 bases and V by 5 bases; bases with no gene match: 8. Germline-derived CDR1 and CDR2 are MNHEY and SMNVEV (reference sequence). The receptor comes from a man in his fifties or sixties in good health and CMV-seronegative. The rearrangement joins TRBV27 to TRBJ1-6; 7 positions agree with TRBD1. Input material: PBMCs. CDR3 nucleotides: TGTGCCAGCAGTCAAGAGACAGGGATCTCACCCCTCCACTTT. Residues: CASSQETGISPLHF.